The T cell receptor beta chain under discussion was sequenced for a study of T cells in Graves' hyperthyroidism and ophthalmopathy. This clonotype was detected many times. The antigen remains unidentified. The TCR beta CDR3 regions underwent amplification using RNA transcripts as the source. During a first-round RT-PCR of the TCR CDR3, the HTBI primer set was used. TCRdb itself ran the multiplex PCR reads through MiXCR, one entry per CDR3 protein. This sample has roughly 400,000 distinct CDR3 sequences, with approximately 14% found just once. When hyperthyroidism was first diagnosed, the blood sample was taken, preceding any ophthalmopathy symptoms. Out of over 7.5 ml of fresh peripheral blood came the PBMCs. V lost 1 base to trimming and J lost 7 bases, with 7 bases between them. CDR3 size: 12 residues. General study points: The model made its ophthalmopathy prediction, and onset followed a median roughly six months later. Expanded thyroid clonotypes (above 0.001) were mostly also found in blood.

This sequence joins TRBV12-3 or TRBV12-4 and TRBJ1-1; unclear D gene. Sequencing was carried out using blood. This receptor was obtained from a woman aged 18 to 35 with Graves' hyperthyroidism that later progressed to Graves' ophthalmopathy. CDR3 residues: CASSLGPREAFF. The CDR3 DNA sequence: TGTGCCAGCAGTTTAGGGCCTCGTGAAGCTTTCTTT.